The 31 T cell receptor beta chains listed next were all sequenced from one sample in a study of radiation and T cells in renal cell carcinoma. The sample's time point: blood 2 weeks post-SBRT. As for treatment: 15 Gy SBRT to primary tumor, nephrectomy 4 weeks later. Sequencing was performed with immunoSEQ multiplex PCR; in TCRdb, only in-frame clones are kept and a portion is missing. The sample carries fewer than 150,000 clones, 85% to 90% recorded once. The specimen was blood, collected from a patient whose treatment included radiotherapy and nephrectomy. These receptors came from a woman in her 70s with renal cell carcinoma.

V is TRBV25-1 and J is TRBJ2-1; the match to TRBD1 covers 8 bases. This CDR3 contains 13 residues. With 7 bases clipped from V and 5 bases from J, the junction kept 4 bases outside the gene matches. CDR1 and CDR2 from the germline V gene are MGHDK and SYGVNS. DNA of the CDR3: TGTGCCAGCATCGGGGACAGGCACAATGAGCAGTTCTTC. Its translation is CASIGDRHNEQFF.

This clone was seen just once. This chain connects TRBV18 to TRBJ2-5; TRBD2 matches 8 bases. Germline assignment: CDR1 KGHSH and CDR2 LQKENI. This CDR3 region has 14 residues. With V trimmed by 6 bases and J by 1 base, 4 bases remained unmatched. For the CDR3, the DNA is TGTGCCAGCTCGCGGGGGGCTCTCCAAGAGACCCAGTACTTC. Translated: CASSRGALQETQYF. Based on the CDR3 plus reference TRBV18 and TRBJ2-5, the full variable domain is NAGVMQNPRHLVRRRGQEARLRCSPMKGHSHVYWYRQLPEEGLKFMVYLQKENIIDESGMPKERFSAEFPKEGPSILRIQQVVRGDSAAYFCASSRGALQETQYFGPGTRLLVL.

The chain joins TRBV19 to TRBJ2-1, with 12 bases matching TRBD2. Losses at the gene ends were 7 bases for V and 9 bases for J; bases not matched to a gene: 4. CDR1 is LNHDA, CDR2 SQIVND, per germline (reference sequence). This CDR3 has 13 residues. CDR3 amino acids: CASKLAGGTEQFF. In DNA form, the CDR3 reads TGTGCCAGTAAGCTAGCGGGGGGGACTGAGCAGTTCTTC.

V usage is TRBV30 and J usage is TRBJ1-3; D perhaps matches TRBD1 (5 bases). In germline, CDR1 is GTSNPN, CDR2 SVGIG (reference sequence). This CDR3 has 17 amino acids. Trimming cost V 1 base and J 0 bases, with 16 bases left between them. The CDR3 DNA reads TGTGCCTGGAGTGAAGCGTGGGGCGGATCCTCTGGAAACACCATATATTTT. Its translation: CAWSEAWGGSSGNTIYF.

The chain has TRBV15 and TRBJ1-6; no definite D call. V dropped 1 base and J dropped 7 bases, with 5 bases sitting between them. This CDR3 is 13 amino acids long. Germline lookup yields CDR1 LNHNV and CDR2 YYDKDF (reference sequence). The CDR3 reads CATSRVQNSPLHF. CDR3 nucleotide sequence: TGTGCCACCAGCAGAGTGCAGAATTCACCCCTCCACTTT.

This clone was counted a single time. A junction boundary mismatches the germline segment, possibly from a read error. V gene TRBV18 combines with J gene TRBJ2-3; 9 nucleotides agree with TRBD1. This CDR3 has 16 residues. CDR1 KGHSH and CDR2 LQKENI come from the germline V gene. In DNA, the CDR3 is TGTGCCAGCTCACCATTAGAGGACAGGGGTACAGCTACGCAGTATTTT. Encoded protein: CASSPLEDRGTATQYF.

V is TRBV30 and J is TRBJ1-4, with 9 bases fitting TRBD1. CDR1 is GTSNPN and CDR2 is SVGIG in the germline V gene (reference sequence). The CDR3 runs to 17 residues. V trimming: 5 bases; J trimming: 8 bases; junction bases outside the gene matches: 18. In DNA, the CDR3 is TGTGCCTGGGAACCCGGGACAGGGCACCGGGGGGGCGAAAAACTGTTTTTT. The encoded protein is CAWEPGTGHRGGEKLFF. Full variable domain (missing parts from reference TRBV30 and TRBJ1-4): SQTIHQWPATLVQPVGSPLSLECTVEGTSNPNLYWYRQAAGRGLQLLFYSVGIGQISSEVPQNLSASRPQDRQFILSSKKLLLSDSGFYLCAWEPGTGHRGGEKLFFGSGTQLSVL.

V usage is TRBV29-1 and J usage is TRBJ2-4; tentative D call: TRBD1 (6 bases). V lost 7 bases and J 7 bases, leaving 11 bases between the germline ends. CDR3 size: 11 residues. CDR1 and CDR2 (germline): SQVTM, ANQGSEA. CDR3 sequence (DNA): TGCAGCGCCGCGAGGGGGAACATTCAGTACTTC. Translated, it gives CSAARGNIQYF.

This clone appeared once. This sequence joins TRBV2 and TRBJ2-7; the D is unclear. Germline V gives CDR1 SNHLY, CDR2 FYNNEI. The germline V and J ends were trimmed by 6 bases and 7 bases, with 10 bases remaining between them. The CDR3 sequence is 11 residues long. The CDR3 nucleotides are TGTGCCAGCAGAACCGGGCTGGAGCAGTACTTC. It yields the protein CASRTGLEQYF.

The table lists this clone with a count of one. The chain joins TRBV4-2 to TRBJ1-3; D may be TRBD1 (6 bases). The CDR3 spans 16 residues. Germline V CDR1 and CDR2: LGHNA, YNFKEQ. The V end was cut by 2 bases, the J end by 4 bases, with 15 bases between. CDR3: CASSQPQGRGGNTIYF. The DNA of the CDR3 is TGTGCCAGCAGCCAACCACAGGGCAGGGGAGGAAACACCATATATTTT.

The gene calls are TRBV6-5 and TRBJ1-1; a possible D gene is TRBD1 (6 bases). Trimming pared 8 bases from V and 2 bases from J, leaving 18 bases between. The germline gives CDR1 MNHEY, CDR2 SVGAGI. The CDR3 is 15 residues long. CDR3 sequence reads: CASGDLGGRNTEAFF. The CDR3 DNA sequence: TGTGCCAGCGGGGACCTCGGGGGGCGTAACACTGAAGCTTTCTTT.

This chain uses TRBV19 with TRBJ2-5, with 8 bases matching TRBD2. CDR3 length equals 13 residues. Germline V gene data show CDR1 as LNHDA and CDR2 as SQIVND (reference sequence). With 5 bases clipped from V and 7 bases from J, the junction kept 6 bases outside the gene matches. CDR3 sequence (DNA): TGTGCCAGTAGTTCCGGGACTAGAGGGACCCAGTACTTC. The encoded protein is CASSSGTRGTQYF.

The chain recombines TRBV29-1 with TRBJ1-2; the D gene is possibly TRBD1 (6 bases). CDR1 and CDR2 (germline): SQVTM, ANQGSEA. CDR3 length equals 12 residues. The V end lost 4 bases, the J end lost 9 bases, and 15 bases lay between the germline ends. CDR3 residues: CSVGPGVESYTF. CDR3 bases: TGCAGCGTTGGGCCAGGGGTAGAAAGCTACACCTTC.

The chain has TRBV6-5 and TRBJ1-1; 8 nucleotides line up with TRBD1. V was pared by 11 bases and J by 5 bases, with 7 bases of the junction left unmatched. The CDR3 extends over 12 amino acids. Germline V CDR1 and CDR2: MNHEY, SVGAGI. The CDR3 reads CAAWRQGTEAFF. Written as DNA, the CDR3 is TGTGCCGCCTGGAGACAGGGGACTGAAGCTTTCTTT.

V gene TRBV27 combines with J gene TRBJ2-3; a possible D gene is TRBD2 (6 bases). This CDR3 comprises 15 residues. V lost 3 bases to trimming and J lost 1 base, with 11 bases between them. Looked up from germline, CDR1 is MNHEY and CDR2 is SMNVEV (reference sequence). CDR3 protein: CASSFLSGGTDTQYF. The CDR3 nucleotides are TGTGCCAGCAGTTTTTTATCGGGGGGCACAGATACGCAGTATTTT.

The J gene is TRBJ2-1, the V gene TRBV9, with no clear D. This CDR3 is 14 amino acids long. Trimming cost V 0 bases and J 5 bases, with 9 bases left between them. The germline V gene encodes CDR1 SGDLS and CDR2 YYNGEE. This chain's CDR3 is CASSVVLSNNEQFF. DNA of the CDR3: TGTGCCAGCAGCGTAGTTCTTAGCAACAATGAGCAGTTCTTC.

CDR3 sequence: CASSLGIDEQYF. CDR3 in DNA: TGTGCCAGCAGCTTAGGGATCGACGAGCAGTACTTC. The chain recombines TRBV7-2 with TRBJ2-7; D unclear. The CDR3 spans 12 residues. Germline CDR1 is SGHTA and CDR2 is FQGNSA. V was trimmed by 1 base and J by 5 bases, leaving 6 bases between them.

The rearrangement joins TRBV7-2 to TRBJ2-7, with 9 positions matching TRBD1. V lost 6 bases to trimming and J lost 3 bases; unmatched junction nucleotides: 9. From germline, CDR1 is SGHTA and CDR2 FQGNSA. This CDR3 has 15 amino acids. Here the CDR3 reads CASRGDRVGNYEQYF. The CDR3 DNA follows: TGTGCCAGCAGGGGGGACAGGGTTGGCAACTACGAGCAGTACTTC.

The CDR3 nucleotides read TGTGCCAGCCAGAAGAAAGAGACCCAGTACTTC. Translating gives CASQKKETQYF. The J gene is TRBJ2-5, the V gene TRBV7-6; D is ambiguous. V lost 8 bases, J lost 3 bases, and 7 bases lay in between. The length of the CDR3 is 11 residues. The V gene's germline CDR1 is SGHVS and CDR2 FNYEAQ.

The V gene is TRBV4-1, the J gene TRBJ2-1; 8 bases line up with TRBD2. The germline gives CDR1 MGHRA, CDR2 YSYEKL. J lost 2 bases, V lost 0 bases, and 3 bases had no gene match. This CDR3 region has 16 residues. The CDR3 loop reads CASSQEAGVAYNEQFF. CDR3 nucleotides: TGCGCCAGCAGCCAAGAAGCGGGGGTGGCCTACAATGAGCAGTTCTTC.

The V gene is TRBV7-8, the J gene TRBJ1-4; 8 nucleotides line up with TRBD1. The CDR3 is 16 residues long. J lost 8 bases, V lost 3 bases, and 11 bases had no gene match. Germline CDR1 is SGHVS and CDR2 is FQNEAQ. CDR3 region: CASSFHTGGINEKLFF. DNA of the CDR3: TGTGCCAGCAGCTTTCATACAGGGGGGATAAACGAAAAACTGTTTTTT.

The rearrangement joins TRBV5-1 to TRBJ2-5, with D possibly being TRBD2 (6 bases). Trimming removed 4 bases at V and 4 bases at J, with 17 bases between. The CDR3 contains 15 residues. Germline loops: CDR1 SGHRS, CDR2 YFSETQ. The CDR3, as DNA: TGCGCCAGCAGCCTCGGGGGACCGACTACAGAGACCCAGTACTTC. Protein sequence: CASSLGGPTTETQYF.

This chain joins TRBV5-4 and TRBJ1-2; 9 nucleotides agree with TRBD1. This CDR3 has 15 residues. Germline trimming cut 6 bases from V and 5 bases from J; bases unmatched to any gene: 11. Germline CDR1 SGHNT, CDR2 YYREEE (reference sequence). This CDR3 reads CASTVPGQGGYGYTF. The CDR3 DNA follows: TGTGCCAGCACAGTTCCGGGACAGGGAGGATATGGCTACACCTTC.

This clone has a count of ten or more. The chain is built from TRBV6-5 and TRBJ2-1; D is possibly TRBD2 (5 bases). The CDR3 sequence is 13 residues long. CDR1 MNHEY and CDR2 SVGAGI come from the germline V gene. The V gene lost 0 bases and the J gene lost 8 bases, with 8 bases spanning the gap. Here the CDR3 reads CASSYSSGHEQFF. The DNA for the CDR3 is TGTGCCAGCAGTTACTCGAGCGGACATGAGCAGTTCTTC.

V is TRBV29-1 and J is TRBJ2-1; D possibly corresponds to TRBD1 (7 bases). The CDR3 covers 13 residues. CDR1 SQVTM and CDR2 ANQGSEA come from the germline V gene. The V end was cut by 4 bases, the J end by 9 bases, with 16 bases between. CDR3 bases: TGCAGCGTTGGACTAGGGGGCCGGGCTGAGCAGTTCTTC. It yields the protein CSVGLGGRAEQFF.

V and J are TRBV6-5 and TRBJ1-6; the D gene is possibly TRBD1 (5 bases). Germline CDR1 reads MNHEY; CDR2 reads SVGAGI. The CDR3 length is 15 residues. Deletions cut 9 bases from V and 9 bases from J, with 21 bases between. The CDR3 spells CASSGGFWDFSPLHF. As DNA, the CDR3 is TGTGCCAGTTCCGGGGGGTTTTGGGATTTTTCACCCCTCCACTTT.

The V and J genes are TRBV7-2 and TRBJ1-1; 9 bases match TRBD1. The V segment lost 0 bases and the J segment 4 bases; nucleotides outside the gene matches: 12. The germline gives CDR1 SGHTA, CDR2 FQGNSA. CDR3 size: 18 residues. CDR3 residues: CASSLAPTGGKWSTEAFF. CDR3 nucleotide sequence: TGTGCCAGCAGCTTAGCCCCAACAGGGGGCAAATGGAGCACTGAAGCTTTCTTT. Full variable domain (rest looked up from reference TRBV7-2 and TRBJ1-1): GAGVSQSPSNKVTEKGKDVELRCDPISGHTALYWYRQSLGQGLEFLIYFQGNSAPDKSGLPSDRFSAERTGGSVSTLTIQRTQQEDSAVYLCASSLAPTGGKWSTEAFFGQGTRLTVV.

A remark on this clone: Other DNA sequences in this specimen translate into the identical CDR3. This chain uses TRBV15 with TRBJ1-2; TRBD1 aligns across 11 bases. Germline values: CDR1 LNHNV, CDR2 YYDKDF (reference sequence). V lost 3 bases, J lost 0 bases, and 0 bases stayed unmatched. The CDR3 covers 15 residues. CDR3 in DNA: TGTGCCACCAGCAGGGGACAGGGGGCTAACTATGGCTACACCTTC. Encoded protein: CATSRGQGANYGYTF.

This chain connects TRBV7-9 to TRBJ1-3, with unresolved D. V lost 3 bases and J lost 2, with 11 bases in between. This CDR3 comprises 15 residues. Germline V gene data show CDR1 as SEHNR and CDR2 as FQNEAQ (reference sequence). CDR3 in amino acids: CASSFGHGAGNTIYF. CDR3 DNA sequence: TGTGCCAGCAGCTTTGGGCACGGCGCTGGAAACACCATATATTTT.

The table lists this clone with a count of one. The chain combines TRBV19 with TRBJ1-2, with unresolved D. The CDR3 is 15 amino acids. The ends were cut back, 5 bases at V and 4 bases at J, with 17 bases in the middle. The germline CDR1 and CDR2 sequences are LNHDA and SQIVND (reference sequence). The chain's CDR3 is CASSDRAGMGYGYTF. CDR3 bases: TGTGCCAGTAGTGACCGAGCAGGCATGGGCTATGGCTACACCTTC. The full variable domain, completed using reference TRBV19 and TRBJ1-2, is DGGITQSPKYLFRKEGQNVTLSCEQNLNHDAMYWYRQDPGQGLRLIYYSQIVNDFQKGDIAEGYSVSREKKESFPLTVTSAQKNPTAFYLCASSDRAGMGYGYTFGSGTRLTVV.

The V call is TRBV28, the J call TRBJ2-1, with 7 positions matching TRBD1. This CDR3 has 16 residues. Losses at the gene ends were 6 bases for V and 1 base for J; bases not matched to a gene: 9. From germline, CDR1 is MDHEN and CDR2 SYDVKM. For the CDR3, the DNA is TGTGCCAGCAGCCCCTCGAAGGGGGCATCCTACAATGAGCAGTTCTTC. Residues: CASSPSKGASYNEQFF.